This T cell receptor (beta chain) was retrieved from a study of T cell responses to AZD1222 COVID-19 vaccine. The data were produced by immunoSEQ multiplex PCR, yet TCRdb's version contains in-frame clones alone and is incomplete. The repertoire includes more than 95,000 clones, 90% to 95% of them detected once, and 45% sits in the top ten. There are 13 residues in the CDR3. Trimming cost V 7 bases and J 3 bases, with 12 bases left between them. Germline values: CDR1 LNHDA, CDR2 SQIVND (reference sequence). The material was peripheral blood, obtained on day 0 of AZD1222 vaccination. The sequence derives from an adult in good health. The chain uses TRBV19 and TRBJ1-2; TRBD1 might be the D (5 bases). The CDR3 sequence: CASTKGLDYGYTF. The CDR3 DNA reads as TGTGCCAGTACCAAGGGGCTGGACTATGGCTACACCTTC. The variable domain in full, with the rest retrieved from reference TRBV19 and TRBJ1-2, is DGGITQSPKYLFRKEGQNVTLSCEQNLNHDAMYWYRQDPGQGLRLIYYSQIVNDFQKGDIAEGYSVSREKKESFPLTVTSAQKNPTAFYLCASTKGLDYGYTFGSGTRLTVV.